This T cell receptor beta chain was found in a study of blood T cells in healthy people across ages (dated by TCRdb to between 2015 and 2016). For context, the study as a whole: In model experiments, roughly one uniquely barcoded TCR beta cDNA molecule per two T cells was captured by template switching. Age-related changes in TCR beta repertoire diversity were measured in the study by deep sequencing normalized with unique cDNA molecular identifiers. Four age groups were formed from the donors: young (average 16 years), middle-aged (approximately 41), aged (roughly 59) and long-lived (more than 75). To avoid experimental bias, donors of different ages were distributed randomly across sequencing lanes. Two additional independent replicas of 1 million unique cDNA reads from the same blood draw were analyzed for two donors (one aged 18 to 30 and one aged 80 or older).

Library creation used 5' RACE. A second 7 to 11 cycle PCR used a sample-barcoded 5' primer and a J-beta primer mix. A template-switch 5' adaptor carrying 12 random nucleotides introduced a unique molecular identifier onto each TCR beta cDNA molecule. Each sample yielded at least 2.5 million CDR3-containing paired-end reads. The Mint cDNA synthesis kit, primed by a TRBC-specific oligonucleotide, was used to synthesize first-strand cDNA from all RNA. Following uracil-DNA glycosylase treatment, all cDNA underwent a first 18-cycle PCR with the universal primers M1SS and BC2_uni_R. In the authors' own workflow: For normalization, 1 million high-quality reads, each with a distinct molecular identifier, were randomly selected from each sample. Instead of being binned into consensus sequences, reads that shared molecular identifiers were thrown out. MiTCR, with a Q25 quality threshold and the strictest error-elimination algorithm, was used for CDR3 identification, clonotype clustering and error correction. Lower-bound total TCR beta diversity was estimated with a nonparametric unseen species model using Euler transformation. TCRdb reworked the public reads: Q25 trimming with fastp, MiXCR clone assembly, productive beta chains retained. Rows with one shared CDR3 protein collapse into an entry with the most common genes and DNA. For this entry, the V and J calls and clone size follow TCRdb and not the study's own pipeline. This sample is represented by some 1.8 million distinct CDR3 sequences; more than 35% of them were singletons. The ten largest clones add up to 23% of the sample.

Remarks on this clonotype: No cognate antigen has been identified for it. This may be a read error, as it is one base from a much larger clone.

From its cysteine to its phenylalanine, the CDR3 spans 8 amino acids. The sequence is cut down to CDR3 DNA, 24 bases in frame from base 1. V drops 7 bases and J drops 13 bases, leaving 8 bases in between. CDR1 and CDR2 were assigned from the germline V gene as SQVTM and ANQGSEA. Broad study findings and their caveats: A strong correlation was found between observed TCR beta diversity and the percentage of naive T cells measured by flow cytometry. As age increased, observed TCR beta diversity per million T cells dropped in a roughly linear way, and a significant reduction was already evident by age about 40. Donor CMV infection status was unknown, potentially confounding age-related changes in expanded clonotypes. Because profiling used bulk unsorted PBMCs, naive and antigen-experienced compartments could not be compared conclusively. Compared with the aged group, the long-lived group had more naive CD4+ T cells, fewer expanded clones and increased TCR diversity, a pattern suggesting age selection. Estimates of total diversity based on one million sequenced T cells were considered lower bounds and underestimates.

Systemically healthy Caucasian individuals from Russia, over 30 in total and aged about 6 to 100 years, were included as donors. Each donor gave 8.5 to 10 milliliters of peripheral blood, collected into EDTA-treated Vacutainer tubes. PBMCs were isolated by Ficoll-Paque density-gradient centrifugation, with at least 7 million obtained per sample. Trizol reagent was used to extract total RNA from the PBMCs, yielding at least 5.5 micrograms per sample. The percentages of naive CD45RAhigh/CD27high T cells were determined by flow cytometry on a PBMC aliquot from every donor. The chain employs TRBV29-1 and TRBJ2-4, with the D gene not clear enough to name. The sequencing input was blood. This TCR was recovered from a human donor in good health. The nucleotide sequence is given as TGCAGCGGTAAAGGGCAGTACTTC. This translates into CSGKGQYF.